This T cell receptor beta chain comes out of a study of blood T cell repertoires in COVID-19. In the study overall: COVID-19 samples from acute and convalescent phases originated in the United States, Italy and Spain. T cells, B-cell-depleted T cells, or PBMCs provided the cDNA or gDNA that served as material.

Germline V gives CDR1 SGHRS, CDR2 YFSETQ. The V end was cut by 4 bases, the J end by 3 bases, with 13 bases between. This CDR3 has 14 amino acids. Authors' data handling: Using reference gene primer amplification, nucleated cell counts were estimated. This table comes from immunoSEQ multiplex PCR, and its TCRdb copy is limited to in-frame clones, with some not included. The V and J calls and clone size are taken from that table; D and trimming were inferred from the DNA. The table has some 70,000 clones, 75% to 90% seen once. What was sequenced was peripheral blood. The clonotype originates from a man in his 60s with acute or convalescent COVID-19. V gene TRBV5-1 combines with J gene TRBJ2-5; maybe TRBD2 (6 bases). As DNA, the CDR3 is TGCGCCAGCAGCGCCTCGGGACTGAAAGAGACCCAGTACTTC. The encoded protein is CASSASGLKETQYF.